These T cell receptor beta chains were read from a single sample in a study of CD8 T cells in ankylosing spondylitis. MiXCR, run by TCRdb on the 5' RACE reads, gives a single entry per CDR3 protein. Among more than 30,000 distinct CDR3 sequences listed, 11% were seen once. Sequencing input: synovial fluid, either unsorted or a sorted T cell fraction (not recorded which). Receptors were obtained from a male donor with ankylosing spondylitis. Each CDR3 is given with its conserved first and last residue. The D gene is left open where the match is weak. Some rows mark clone size as missing; the rest say once, few, many or name a class of expanded clone.

abundance,d_gene,j_gene,v_gene,CDR3aa,CDR3nt
NA,NA,TRBJ1-5,TRBV4-1,CASSQVGTSNQPQHF,TGCGCCAGCAGCCAAGTGGGAACTAGCAATCAGCCCCAGCATTTT
NA,TRBD1,TRBJ2-7,TRBV9,CASSVSPGTAYEQYF,TGTGCCAGCAGCGTATCCCCCGGGACAGCTTACGAGCAGTACTTC
NA,NA,TRBJ1-6,TRBV3-1,CASSQEIGQGSLKIDSPLHF,TGTGCCAGCAGCCAAGAAATAGGCCAGGGCTCACTCAAAATAGATTCACCCCTCCACTTT
many,NA,TRBJ2-2,TRBV9,CASSVDGTGELFF,TGTGCCAGCAGCGTAGACGGGACCGGGGAGCTGTTTTTT
NA,NA,TRBJ2-7,TRBV30,CAWSSLGQRNYEQYF,TGTGCCTGGAGTAGCTTGGGACAACGAAACTACGAGCAGTACTTC
many,TRBD2,TRBJ2-1,TRBV28,CASIGGRAYEQFF,TGTGCCAGCATCGGCGGGAGGGCTTATGAGCAGTTCTTC
few,NA,TRBJ2-7,TRBV6-2/TRBV6-3,CASSFFPGLRGEQYF,TGTGCCAGCAGTTTTTTTCCGGGCCTACGGGGCGAGCAGTACTTC
few,NA,TRBJ2-1,TRBV19,CASSIVPGDAQFF,TGTGCCAGTAGTATAGTTCCGGGAGACGCGCAGTTCTTC
NA,TRBD1,TRBJ1-2,TRBV9,CASSLRGGAGYTF,TGTGCCAGCAGCCTCCGAGGGGGCGCGGGCTACACCTTC
many,NA,TRBJ2-7,TRBV7-2,CASSRARGTYEQYF,TGTGCCAGCAGCCGAGCTAGAGGCACCTACGAGCAGTACTTC
many,NA,TRBJ2-1,TRBV5-1,CASSFHGFRIGYNEQFF,TGCGCCAGCAGCTTCCATGGATTTCGTATCGGCTACAATGAGCAGTTCTTC
NA,NA,TRBJ2-2,TRBV3-1,CASSRRENTGELFF,TGTGCCAGCAGCCGACGGGAGAACACCGGGGAGCTGTTTTTT
many,TRBD1,TRBJ1-3,TRBV29-1,CSVEGGQGSAGNTIYF,TGCAGCGTTGAAGGCGGACAGGGGTCCGCTGGAAACACCATATATTTT
NA,TRBD1,TRBJ2-1,TRBV7-3,CASSPQGSSYNEQFF,TGTGCCAGCAGCCCACAGGGGAGCTCCTACAATGAGCAGTTCTTC
NA,NA,TRBJ1-5,TRBV11-2,CASSLDGYSNQPQHF,TGTGCCAGCAGCTTAGATGGGTATAGCAATCAGCCCCAGCATTTT
NA,TRBD1,TRBJ1-6,TRBV9,CASSHGQVDNSPLHF,TGTGCCAGCAGCCACGGACAGGTCGATAATTCACCCCTCCACTTT
NA,TRBD2,TRBJ2-7,TRBV5-1,CASSSSGRTAQYF,TGCGCCAGCAGCTCTAGCGGGAGGACCGCGCAGTACTTC
NA,TRBD2,TRBJ2-3,TRBV11-2,CASSRRRGVAGEVGTDTQYF,TGTGCCAGCAGCCGCCGGAGAGGGGTAGCGGGAGAAGTGGGCACAGATACGCAGTATTTT
many,TRBD2,TRBJ2-7,TRBV6-5,CASSHRLAGLYEQYF,TGTGCCAGCAGTCACAGACTAGCGGGACTCTACGAGCAGTACTTC
NA,NA,TRBJ1-6,TRBV18,CASSPPNSPLHF,TGTGCCAGCTCACCACCTAATTCACCCCTCCACTTT
few,NA,TRBJ2-3,TRBV20-1,CSASGDLYTDTQYF,TGCAGTGCTAGTGGAGATCTCTACACAGATACGCAGTATTTT
few,NA,TRBJ2-3,TRBV7-2,CASSVQYSGTDTQYF,TGTGCCAGCAGCGTCCAGTATTCTGGCACAGATACGCAGTATTTT
NA,NA,TRBJ2-1,TRBV9,CASSVDLANEQFF,TGTGCCAGCAGCGTTGATTTAGCCAATGAGCAGTTCTTC
NA,TRBD2,TRBJ2-1,TRBV29-1,CSAVLFAGGNNEQFF,TGCAGCGCTGTACTCTTTGCGGGAGGAAACAATGAGCAGTTCTTC
NA,NA,TRBJ1-1,TRBV29-1,CSVVPGSAEAFF,TGCAGCGTTGTTCCGGGGTCAGCTGAAGCTTTCTTT
many,TRBD2,TRBJ2-5,TRBV29-1,CSVGGLAFGMGAQYF,TGCAGCGTTGGGGGACTAGCTTTCGGGATGGGAGCCCAGTACTTC